This TCR beta chain comes out of a study of T cell responses to AZD1222 COVID-19 vaccine. The study's findings and limits: Increased Spike-specific TCR breadth and depth were observed after two AZD1222 doses. Variant regions that are unmutated are reportedly the target of nearly half of spike-specific TCRs.

Repertoires were generated with immunoSEQ multiplex PCR, while TCRdb's copy carries only in-frame clones and drops some. The sample holds around 200,000 clones, 94% seen once. Germline CDR1 and CDR2: SGHRS and YFSETQ. CDR3 size: 15 residues. Trimming shortened V by 6 bases and J by 4 bases, and 18 bases separated the two germline ends. On this clone itself: The antigen is unknown.

Sequenced here: peripheral blood, sampled 28 days after the second AZD1222 dose. The chain joins TRBV5-1 to TRBJ2-3, with TRBD2 as a possible D gene (5 bases). This sequence was found in an adult who received the AZD1222 COVID-19 vaccine. The CDR3 sequence: CASTLGGSRPDTQYF. The CDR3 nucleotides read TGCGCCAGCACCTTAGGTGGGAGTCGGCCAGATACGCAGTATTTT.